This entry is about one TCR beta chain. In the study's own analysis: Reference gene primer amplification in the assay estimated nucleated cell counts. Profiled with immunoSEQ multiplex PCR; TCRdb holds only in-frame clones, not every one. Clone size and V and J calls were adopted from that table, with D and trimming inferred from the DNA. The table lists 140,000 to 150,000 clones, roughly 87% of them singletons. This entry comes from a study of blood T cell repertoires in COVID-19. Study in general: The samples span acute and convalescent COVID-19 from the United States, Italy and Spain.

This clonotype was obtained from a man between 65 and 85 years old with acute or convalescent COVID-19. Sample: peripheral blood.

CDR3 nucleotides: TGTGCCAGCAGCTCCCCGTGGGCCCCCGAGCAGTTCTTC. Its translation is CASSSPWAPEQFF. The J gene is TRBJ2-1, the V gene TRBV7-9; D not resolved. CDR3 length: 13 residues. Germline CDR1 and CDR2: SEHNR and FQNEAQ (reference sequence). Trimming pared 4 bases from V and 10 bases from J, leaving 14 bases between.